The 5 T cell receptor beta chains below all came from one sample that was sequenced in a study of cytomegalovirus exposure and HLA in healthy donors (dated by TCRdb to between 2016 and 2019). The library was made by the immunoSEQ multiplex PCR assay. A mixture of 60 forward primers for TCR Vbeta segments and 13 reverse primers for TCR Jbeta segments was used in the multiplex PCR. TCRdb took over this immuneACCESS table, retaining in-frame rearrangements with V and J assigned. Such tables are incomplete; in checked studies, under half of the missing clones stem from an unresolved V gene, and the remainder is unexplained. This sample lists about 130,000 clones; 6.5% to 9.5% were detected once. Approximately 5% of the sample comes from the top ten. Sequencing used PBMCs. The receptors were sampled from a man between 40 and 49 years old in good health and CMV-seronegative.

The chain uses TRBV13 and TRBJ2-5, with 13 bases lining up with TRBD2. With 5 bases clipped from V and 8 bases from J, the junction kept 11 bases outside the gene matches. The CDR3 is made up of 16 amino acids. Germline CDR1 and CDR2: PRHDT and FYEKMQ (reference sequence). In DNA form, the CDR3 reads TGTGCCAGCAGCCTTCGGGGTGGGACTAGCGGGGATACCCAGTACTTC. Translating gives CASSLRGGTSGDTQYF. Combining the CDR3 with reference TRBV13 and TRBJ2-5 gives the whole variable domain AAGVIQSPRHLIKEKRETATLKCYPIPRHDTVYWYQQGPGQDPQFLISFYEKMQSDKGSIPDRFSAQQFSDYHSELNMSSLELGDSALYFCASSLRGGTSGDTQYFGPGTRLLVL.

There are a few counts of this clone. CDR3 DNA sequence: TGTGCCAGCAGTGAAAGAGCGGCTGGCTACACCTTC. Translation gives CASSERAAGYTF. The V gene is TRBV6-1, the J gene TRBJ1-2; D is undetermined. With 2 bases removed from V and 7 bases from J, the gap between germline ends came to 8 bases. CDR1 MNHNS and CDR2 SASEGT come from the germline V gene. The CDR3 contains 12 residues.

This clone turned up a few times. The CDR3 coding sequence is TGTGCCAGCAGCGGGACAGGCCGAAATGAAAAACTGTTTTTT. Its translation is CASSGTGRNEKLFF. This chain connects TRBV9 to TRBJ1-4; 7 bases are a match to TRBD1. J was trimmed by 5 bases and V by 3 bases; bases with no gene match: 4. CDR1 and CDR2 (germline): SGDLS, YYNGEE. The CDR3 is 14 amino acids.

This clone was seen more than once but under ten times. This chain joins TRBV6-5 and TRBJ1-2; TRBD1 matches 8 bases. The germline V gene has CDR1 MNHEY and CDR2 SVGAGI. The V segment lost 7 bases and the J segment 5 bases; nucleotides outside the gene matches: 3. The CDR3 totals 12 residues. CDR3 sequence (DNA): TGTGCCAGCACCCGGACAGGGTATGGCTACACCTTC. It yields the protein CASTRTGYGYTF.

This clone was recorded a few times. V usage is TRBV19 and J usage is TRBJ1-2; D is perhaps TRBD1 (5 bases). Trimming took off 5 bases at V and 8 bases at J, with 15 bases between the two ends. This CDR3 is 13 amino acids long. Germline CDR1 is LNHDA and CDR2 is SQIVND (reference sequence). The CDR3: CASSEARVSGYTF. The CDR3 DNA sequence: TGTGCCAGTAGTGAGGCCAGGGTTAGCGGCTACACCTTC.